The clone carrying this TCR beta chain was counted between two and nine times. TCR beta CDR3 regions were amplified from RNA. Initially, a first-round RT-PCR of the TCR CDR3 employed the HTBI primer set. One entry per CDR3 protein, called by TCRdb with MiXCR from the multiplex PCR reads. The table has hundreds of thousands of distinct CDR3 sequences, over 11% seen once. This record comes from a study of T cells in Graves' hyperthyroidism and ophthalmopathy. Germline V lookup: CDR1 MNHNS, CDR2 SASEGT. Between the trimmed V and J ends, which lost 0 bases and 5 bases, there was a span of 14 bases. The CDR3 has 16 amino acids.

This TCR was recovered from a woman aged 25 to 39 with Graves' hyperthyroidism that later progressed to Graves' ophthalmopathy. The J gene is TRBJ1-5, the V gene TRBV6-1, with TRBD1 as a possible D gene (5 bases). The sample comprised blood. The CDR3 DNA is TGTGCCAGCAGTGAAGCGCCAGGAGGGGCAGATCAGCCCCAGCATTTT. Translating gives CASSEAPGGADQPQHF.